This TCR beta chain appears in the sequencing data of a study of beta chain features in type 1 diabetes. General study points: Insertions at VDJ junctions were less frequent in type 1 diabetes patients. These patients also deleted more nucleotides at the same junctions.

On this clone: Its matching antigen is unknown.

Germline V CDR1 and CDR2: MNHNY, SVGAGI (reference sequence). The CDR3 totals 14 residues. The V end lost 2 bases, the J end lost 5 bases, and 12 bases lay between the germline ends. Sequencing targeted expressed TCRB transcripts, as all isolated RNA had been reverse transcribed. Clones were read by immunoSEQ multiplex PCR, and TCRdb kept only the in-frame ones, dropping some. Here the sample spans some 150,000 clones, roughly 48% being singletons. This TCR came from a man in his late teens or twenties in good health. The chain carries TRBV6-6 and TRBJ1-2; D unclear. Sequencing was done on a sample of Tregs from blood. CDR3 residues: CASSYILSRYGYTF. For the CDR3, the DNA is TGTGCCAGCAGTTACATATTGTCACGGTATGGCTACACCTTC.